This TCR beta chain was captured in a study of human T cells and chemical hapten exposure. The overall study: For the approximately 23-week duration of the study, patients were given weekly doses of diphenylcyclopropenone on the scalp. Yields of TCR per sample differed, chiefly owing to small differences in pooled library volume. Alopecia areata, totalis or universalis affected patients, mainly female.

MiXCR, applied by TCRdb to the RACE reads, yields one record per CDR3 protein. The data show 50,000 or so distinct CDR3 sequences, approximately 9.9% seen once. Time point given: patch test 3, about 24 weeks after DPC sensitization. The treatment was: therapeutic diphenylcyclopropenone sensitization with weekly scalp DPC. V was cut by 1 base and J by 1 base, with 11 bases left in between. Germline CDR1 and CDR2: SEHNR and FQNEAQ (reference sequence). CDR3 length: 16 amino acids. Sequencing used whole blood, obtained in connection with sensitization to the hapten diphenylcyclopropenone (DPC). The sequence derives from a woman in her forties with alopecia areata. Some clones in this sample may be carry-over from other donors' samples. V and J are TRBV7-9 and TRBJ2-4, with D unresolved. CDR3 nucleotides: TGTGCCAGCAGCTTAGGGGCAGGACGGGCCAAAAACATTCAGTACTTC. Translation gives CASSLGAGRAKNIQYF.